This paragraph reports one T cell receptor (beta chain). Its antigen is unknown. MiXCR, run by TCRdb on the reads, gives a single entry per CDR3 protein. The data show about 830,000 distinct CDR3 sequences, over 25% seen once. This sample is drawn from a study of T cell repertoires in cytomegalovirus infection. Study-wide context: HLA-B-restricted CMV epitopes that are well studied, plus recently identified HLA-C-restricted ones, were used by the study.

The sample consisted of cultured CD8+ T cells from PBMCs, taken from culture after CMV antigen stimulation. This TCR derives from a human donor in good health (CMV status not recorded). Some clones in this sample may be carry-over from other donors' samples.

The CDR3 sequence is CASSFRRDRGFYEQYF. The CDR3 DNA sequence: TGTGCCAGCAGTTTCCGCCGGGACAGGGGGTTCTACGAGCAGTACTTC. The V call is TRBV27, the J call TRBJ2-7; 11 bases are shared with TRBD1. The germline V gene has CDR1 MNHEY and CDR2 SMNVEV (reference sequence). V shed 3 bases, J shed 3 bases, and the junction held 7 bases outside the gene matches. The length of the CDR3 is 16 residues.